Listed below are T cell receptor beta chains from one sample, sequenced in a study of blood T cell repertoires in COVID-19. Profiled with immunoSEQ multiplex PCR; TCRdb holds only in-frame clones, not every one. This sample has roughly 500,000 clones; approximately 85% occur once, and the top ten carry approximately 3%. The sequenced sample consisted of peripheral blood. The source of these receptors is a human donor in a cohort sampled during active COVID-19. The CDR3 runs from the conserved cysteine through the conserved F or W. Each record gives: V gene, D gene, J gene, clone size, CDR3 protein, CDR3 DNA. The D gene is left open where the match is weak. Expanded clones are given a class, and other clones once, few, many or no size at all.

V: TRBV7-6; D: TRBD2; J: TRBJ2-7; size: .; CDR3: CASSLGSTVTTSGRVEQYF; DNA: TGTGCCAGCAGCTTGGGATCAACTGTGACAACTAGCGGGAGGGTTGAGCAGTACTTC
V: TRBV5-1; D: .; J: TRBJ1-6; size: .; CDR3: CASSLELSTYSPLHF; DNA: TGCGCCAGCAGCTTGGAACTGAGCACCTATTCACCCCTCCACTTT
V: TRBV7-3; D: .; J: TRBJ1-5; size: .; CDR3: CASSQQVNSNQPQHF; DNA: TGTGCCAGCAGCCAACAGGTTAATAGCAATCAGCCCCAGCATTTT
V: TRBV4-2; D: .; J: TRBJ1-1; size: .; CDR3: CASSLQGDTEAFF; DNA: TGTGCCAGCAGCCTCCAGGGCGACACTGAAGCTTTCTTT
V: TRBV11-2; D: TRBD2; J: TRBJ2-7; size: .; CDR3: CASSLDLAESYEQYF; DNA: TGTGCCAGCAGCTTAGATCTAGCGGAGTCCTACGAGCAGTACTTC
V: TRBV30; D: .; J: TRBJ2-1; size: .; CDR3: CAWAPNQGARRSYNEQFF; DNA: TGTGCCTGGGCTCCCAACCAAGGGGCTCGACGCTCCTACAATGAGCAGTTCTTC
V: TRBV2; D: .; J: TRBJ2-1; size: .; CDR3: CASKEELLAFHEQFF; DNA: TGTGCCAGCAAGGAGGAGCTACTAGCCTTCCATGAGCAGTTCTTC
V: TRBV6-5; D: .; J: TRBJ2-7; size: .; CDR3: CASSYGTSEQYF; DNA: TGTGCCAGCAGTTACGGTACGAGCGAGCAGTACTTC
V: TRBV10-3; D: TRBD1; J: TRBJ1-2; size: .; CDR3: CAISESAGQGISYTF; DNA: TGTGCCATCAGTGAGTCGGCAGGACAGGGGATAAGCTACACCTTC
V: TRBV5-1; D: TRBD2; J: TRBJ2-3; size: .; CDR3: CASSPGSAGITDTQYF; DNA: TGCGCCAGCAGCCCCGGGTCAGCGGGAATCACAGATACGCAGTATTTT
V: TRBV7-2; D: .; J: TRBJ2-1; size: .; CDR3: CASSLRREFYNEQFF; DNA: TGTGCCAGCAGCTTAAGGAGGGAATTTTACAATGAGCAGTTCTTC
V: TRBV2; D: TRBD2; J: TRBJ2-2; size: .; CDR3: CAREQGLGTGELFF; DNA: TGTGCCAGGGAACAGGGACTAGGGACCGGGGAGCTGTTTTTT
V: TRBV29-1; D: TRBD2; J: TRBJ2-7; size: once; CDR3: CSVRPRLAGSSEYF; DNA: TGCAGCGTTAGACCTAGACTAGCGGGCTCCTCGGAGTACTTC
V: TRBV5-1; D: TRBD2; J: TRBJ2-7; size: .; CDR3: CASSLGLAENSYEQYF; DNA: TGCGCCAGCAGCTTGGGACTAGCGGAGAACTCCTACGAGCAGTACTTC
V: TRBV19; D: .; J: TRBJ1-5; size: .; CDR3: CASSWGSGQQPQHF; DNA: TGTGCCAGTTCCTGGGGCTCAGGCCAACAGCCCCAGCATTTT
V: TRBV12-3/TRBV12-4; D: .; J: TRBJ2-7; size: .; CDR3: CASSLHNNYEQYF; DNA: TGTGCCAGCAGTTTGCACAACAACTACGAGCAGTACTTC
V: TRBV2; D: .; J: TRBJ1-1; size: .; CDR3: CASNTGWGNTEAFF; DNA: TGTGCCAGCAACACAGGGTGGGGGAACACTGAAGCTTTCTTT
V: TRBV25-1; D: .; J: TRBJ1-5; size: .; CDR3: CASSVHRPQHF; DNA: TGTGCCAGCAGTGTTCACAGGCCCCAGCATTTT
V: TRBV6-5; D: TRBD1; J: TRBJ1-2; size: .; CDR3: CAIKQGAWDGYTF; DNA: TGTGCCATCAAACAGGGGGCTTGGGATGGCTACACCTTC
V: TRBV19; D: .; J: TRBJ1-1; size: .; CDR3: CASSPRRDNTEAFF; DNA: TGTGCCAGTAGTCCCCGACGGGATAACACTGAAGCTTTCTTT
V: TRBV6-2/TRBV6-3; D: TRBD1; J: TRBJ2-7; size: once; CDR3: CASSSPPGQGSYEQYF; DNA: TGTGCCAGCAGTTCCCCCCCGGGACAGGGTTCCTACGAGCAGTACTTC
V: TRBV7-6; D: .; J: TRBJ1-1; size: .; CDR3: CASSSTGFGTEAFF; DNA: TGTGCCAGCAGCTCTACAGGGTTTGGCACTGAAGCTTTCTTT
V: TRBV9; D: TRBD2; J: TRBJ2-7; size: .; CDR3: CASSRGGSGAYEQYF; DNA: TGTGCCAGCAGCAGGGGTGGTAGCGGGGCCTACGAGCAGTACTTC